This note documents a single T cell receptor beta chain sequence. Its antigen has not been determined. Within one base of it there is no much larger clone, and no base qualities were kept. The reads were generated on an Illumina MiSeq. TCRdb trimmed public reads at Q25 via fastp, called clones via MiXCR and kept in-frame beta chains. For every CDR3 protein sequence, its rows merge into one entry that carries the most common genes and DNA. Within this sample are approximately 97,000 distinct CDR3 sequences, with roughly 31% of them counted one time only. The top ten clones comprise 2% to 2.5% of the sample. The CDR3 holds 15 amino acids from the cysteine to the phenylalanine. The only DNA kept is the CDR3, 45 bases in frame from the first base. Sequences MRHNA (CDR1) and SNTAGT (CDR2) are obtained from the germline V gene. V sheds 3 bases and J sheds 9 bases, leaving 18 bases between their ends. The data were taken from a study of type 1 regulatory T cells (dated by TCRdb to the early 2020s). The study in broad terms: The study characterized an in vitro protocol that generated a Tr1-enriched, alloantigen-specific CD4 T cell product named T-allo10. T-allo10 was being tested clinically in patients with hematological malignancies who were undergoing allogeneic hematopoietic stem cell transplantation.

The sample taken for sequencing was CD4+ T cells, either the whole sample or a sorted fraction (not recorded which). The rearrangement combines TRBV6-4 with TRBJ2-1; no D segment can be confidently identified. The sequence came from a human donor in good health. The sequenced DNA is TGTGCCAGCAGTGAGTCCGGGCCCCTGGGTCGTGAGCAGTTCTTC. Its translation is CASSESGPLGREQFF.